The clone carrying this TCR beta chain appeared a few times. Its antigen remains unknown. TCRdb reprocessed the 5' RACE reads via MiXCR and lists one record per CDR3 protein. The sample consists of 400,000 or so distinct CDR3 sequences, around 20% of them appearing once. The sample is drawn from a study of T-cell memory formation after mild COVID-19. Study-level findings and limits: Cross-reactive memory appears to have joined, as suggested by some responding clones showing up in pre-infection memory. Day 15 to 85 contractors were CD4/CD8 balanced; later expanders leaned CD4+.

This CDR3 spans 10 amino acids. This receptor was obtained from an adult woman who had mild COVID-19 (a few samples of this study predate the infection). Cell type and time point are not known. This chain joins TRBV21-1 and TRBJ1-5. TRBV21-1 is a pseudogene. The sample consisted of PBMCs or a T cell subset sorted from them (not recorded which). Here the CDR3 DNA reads TGTGCCAGCAGCATAGAGCCCCAGCATTTT. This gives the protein CASSIEPQHF.